This is a list of T cell receptor beta chains from one sample in a study of tumor-infiltrating lymphocytes in primary liver carcinoma. Each CDR3 protein gets one entry after TCRdb re-called the multiplex PCR reads with MiXCR. Counted here are about 84,000 distinct CDR3 sequences, roughly 72% occurring once; the ten biggest clones make up approximately 19%. Material: liver tumor tissue from sampling region 1. The source is a man aged 40-49 years with primary liver carcinoma and hepatitis B virus infection. The CDR3 runs from the conserved cysteine through the conserved F or W. A D gene is named only where the DNA matches it firmly. Size is stated for part of the rows, as once, few or many counts, or as a class when the clone is expanded.

j_call d_call v_call clone_size cdr3_aa cdr3_nt
TRBJ2-7 - TRBV29-1 - CSVAQGRGYELYF TGCAGCGTTGCTCAAGGCAGGGGCTACGAGTTGTACTTC
TRBJ2-1 - TRBV28 few CASRYPRDGGSYNEQFF TGTGCCAGCAGGTACCCCCGGGATGGGGGCTCCTACAATGAGCAGTTCTTC
TRBJ2-3 TRBD2 TRBV6-1 - CASSEPASGPYSTDMQYF TGTGCCAGCAGTGAACCAGCTAGCGGGCCCTATAGCACAGATATGCAATATTTT
TRBJ2-7 - TRBV4-1 - CASNQERNEQYF TGCGCCAGCAACCAAGAGCGGAACGAGCAGTACTTC
TRBJ1-2 TRBD1 TRBV6-1 many CASLLRGGVYGYTF TGTGCCAGCCTCCTCAGGGGGGGAGTCTATGGCTACACCTTC
TRBJ1-4 - TRBV30 many CAWAGHNEKLFF TGTGCCTGGGCGGGACACAATGAAAAACTGTTTTTT
TRBJ2-1 TRBD2 TRBV6-5 - CASSILAGSYNEQFF TGTGCCAGCAGTATACTAGCGGGATCCTACAATGAGCAGTTCTTT
TRBJ2-7 - TRBV4-1 - CASPQGGQYF TGCGCCAGCCCCCAGGGTGGGCAGTACTTC
TRBJ2-1 - TRBV11-2 medium-sized CASSLVSLSNNEQFF TGTGCCAGCAGCTTGGTGTCCCTTAGCAACAATGAGCAGTTCTTC
TRBJ2-7 TRBD2 TRBV12-3/TRBV12-4 - CASDGLAGDEQDF TGTGCCAGTGACGGACTAGCGGGAGACGAGCAGGACTTC
TRBJ2-2 - TRBV4-1 - CASRLGSQGGELFF TGCGCCAGTAGACTAGGGAGCCAAGGCGGGGAGCTGTTTTTT
TRBJ1-2 - TRBV29-1 - CSVLSPRHVDYTF TGCAGCGTCCTATCGCCCCGCCACGTTGACTACACATTC
TRBJ2-1 - TRBV12-3/TRBV12-4 - CVSSLERYNEQFF TGTGTCAGCAGTTTGGAACGCTACAATGAGCAGTTCTTC
TRBJ2-3 - TRBV10-2 - CASKVGPARTYTQYF TGCGCCAGCAAGGTCGGGCCTGCTAGGACATATACGCAGTATTTT
TRBJ2-7 - TRBV6-5 - CASIQGRESEQYF TGTGCCAGCATCCAGGGGCGGGAGTCCGAGCAGTACTTC
TRBJ2-1 TRBD2 TRBV12-3/TRBV12-4 many CASSLRISGTYNEQFF TGTGCCAGCAGTTTAAGGATTAGCGGGACCTACAATGAGCAGTTCTTC
TRBJ1-1 - TRBV6-5 - CAGGPDNMNTEAFF TGTGCCGGCGGTCCCGATAACATGAACACTGAAGCTTTCTTT
TRBJ1-1 - TRBV11-2 - CASSPWNDWTEAFF TGTGCCAGCAGCCCCTGGAATGATTGGACTGAGGCTTTCTTT
TRBJ1-1 - TRBV12-3/TRBV12-4 - CASTDGVMNTEVFF TGTGCCAGTACCGACGGAGTCATGAACACTGAAGTTTTCTTT
TRBJ1-1 - TRBV11-2 few CASTSMQGANTEAFF TGTGCCAGCACTTCGATGCAGGGAGCGAACACTGAAGCTTTCTTT
TRBJ1-4 - TRBV29-1 - CSAGGMGGNEMLFF TGCAGCGCCGGGGGTATGGGGGGTAATGAAATGCTGTTTTTT
TRBJ2-7 TRBD2 TRBV6-6 - CANAWSSGRGAYGQYF TGTGCCAACGCCTGGTCAAGCGGGAGGGGGGCCTACGGGCAGTACTTC
TRBJ2-3 - TRBV29-1 - CSGSTQSVGDTQYF TGCAGCGGCTCAACGCAGAGTGTTGGGGATACGCAGTATTTT
TRBJ2-7 TRBD2 TRBV11-2 few CASSFTGLGTHEQYF TGTGCCAGTAGCTTCACGGGACTAGGGACCCACGAGCAGTACTTC
TRBJ2-5 TRBD2 TRBV6-6 many CASSQIAGGGETQYF TGTGCCAGCAGCCAGATAGCGGGAGGGGGAGAGACCCAGTACTTC
TRBJ2-6 - TRBV16 many CASRGGPSSGANVLTF TGTGCCAGTCGAGGGGGTCCAAGCTCTGGGGCCAACGTCCTGACTTTC
TRBJ2-3 - TRBV7-8 many CASSLRGIDTDTQYF TGTGCCAGCAGCTTAAGAGGCATTGACACAGATACGCAGTATTTT
TRBJ2-7 - TRBV18 - CASSPGSKPYEQYF TGTGCCAGCTCACCGGGAAGTAAACCCTACGAGCAGTACTTC
TRBJ2-1 TRBD1 TRBV6-1 medium-sized CASSEVPGQTGNEQFF TGTGCCAGCAGTGAAGTCCCGGGACAGACGGGCAATGAGCAGTTCTTC
TRBJ2-5 - TRBV14 - CASSQDHPIGTHYF TGTGCCAGCAGCCAAGATCACCCGATTGGGACTCACTACTTC
TRBJ1-2 - TRBV28 - CASRISISLTRCGYTF TGTGCCAGCAGGATCAGCATAAGTTTGACTAGATGTGGCTACACCTTC
TRBJ2-5 - TRBV15 - CATSRDMETQYF TGTGCCACCAGCAGAGATATGGAGACCCAGTACTTC
TRBJ2-1 - TRBV10-3 - CGISESGSYNEQFF TGTGGCATCAGTGAGTCGGGCAGCTACAATGAGCAGTTCTTC
TRBJ2-5 - TRBV4-1 - CASSQDSEAFGETHYF TGCGCCAGTAGCCAAGATTCGGAGGCCTTTGGGGAGACCCACTACTTC
TRBJ1-1 - TRBV29-1 - CSVTGRTNTEAFF TGCAGCGTTACGGGACGAACGAACACCGAAGCTTTCTTT
TRBJ1-2 TRBD1 TRBV6-2/TRBV6-3 - CASSYLNGQVRSYNGYTF TGTGCCAGCAGTTACCTAAATGGACAGGTTCGGTCCTACAATGGATACACCTTC
TRBJ2-7 - TRBV6-1 - CASQHGSSYEQCF TGTGCCAGCCAGCACGGGAGCTCCTACGAGCAGTGCTTC
TRBJ1-1 - TRBV2 few CASRRDSGTEAFF TGTGCCAGCAGGAGGGACTCGGGTACTGAAGCTTTCTTT
TRBJ2-7 - TRBV7-8 - CASISTAGASNEQYF TGTGCCAGCATCTCCACCGCGGGGGCCTCTAACGAGCAGTACTTC
TRBJ1-4 TRBD1 TRBV2 - CARSEGTANEKLFF TGTGCCAGAAGTGAGGGGACAGCAAATGAAAAACTGTTTTTT
TRBJ2-1 - TRBV28 once CASNLKFHEQFF TGCGCCAGCAATCTTAAGTTCCATGAGCAGTTCTTC
TRBJ2-1 - TRBV28 - CASSVDSPCYNEQFF TGTGCCAGCAGTGTCGACTCTCCCTGCTACAATGAGCAGTTCTTC
TRBJ2-3 - TRBV11-1 - CASGKGLAVSADTQYF TGTGCCAGCGGCAAGGGACTGGCGGTTAGCGCAGATACGCAGTATTTT
TRBJ2-1 - TRBV11-1 - CASSLGQANERYF TGTGCCAGCAGCTTAGGCCAGGCAAATGAGCGGTACTTC
TRBJ2-6 TRBD1 TRBV11-2 - CASSLRQGGPSEASVLTF TGTGCCAGCAGCTTAAGACAGGGGGGCCCCTCTGAGGCCAGCGTCCTAACTTTC
TRBJ2-7 - TRBV5-1 few CASSSAIGLVVIEQYF TGCGCCAGCAGCTCTGCAATCGGCCTGGTGGTTATCGAGCAGTACTTC
TRBJ2-3 TRBD1 TRBV29-1 - CSVVAGTGLVTQYF TGCAGCGTTGTGGCCGGGACAGGACTTGTTACGCAGTATTTT
TRBJ1-5 - TRBV2 many CASSEQANAGQPQHF TGTGCCAGCAGTGAACAGGCGAATGCAGGTCAGCCCCAGCATTTT
TRBJ2-2 TRBD1 TRBV11-2 - CASSFDRDRVCTGELFF TGTGCCAGTAGTTTTGATCGGGACAGGGTCTGCACCGGGGAGCTGTTTTTT
TRBJ2-5 - TRBV12-3/TRBV12-4 many CASSFEETQYF TGTGCCAGCAGTTTTGAGGAGACCCAGTACTTC
TRBJ1-1 - TRBV20-1 - CITLGSDTKTEAFF TGCATTACTCTGGGCTCAGATACAAAGACTGAAGCTTTCTTT
TRBJ2-1 TRBD2 TRBV6-1 - CASSERASGGNEQFF TGTGCCAGCAGTGAACGCGCTAGCGGGGGCAATGAGCAGTTCTTC